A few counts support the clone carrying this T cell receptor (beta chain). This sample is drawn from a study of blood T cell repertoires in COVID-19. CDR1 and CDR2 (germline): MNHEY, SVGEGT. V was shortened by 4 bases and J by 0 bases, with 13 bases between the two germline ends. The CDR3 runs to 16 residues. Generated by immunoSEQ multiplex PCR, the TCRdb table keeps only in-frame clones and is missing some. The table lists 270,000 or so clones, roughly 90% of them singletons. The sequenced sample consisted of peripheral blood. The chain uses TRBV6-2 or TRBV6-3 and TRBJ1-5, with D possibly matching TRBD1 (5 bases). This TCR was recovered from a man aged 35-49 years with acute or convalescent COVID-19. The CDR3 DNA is TGTGCCAGCAGTTTGGGACTGCTTTATAGCAATCAGCCCCAGCATTTT. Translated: CASSLGLLYSNQPQHF.